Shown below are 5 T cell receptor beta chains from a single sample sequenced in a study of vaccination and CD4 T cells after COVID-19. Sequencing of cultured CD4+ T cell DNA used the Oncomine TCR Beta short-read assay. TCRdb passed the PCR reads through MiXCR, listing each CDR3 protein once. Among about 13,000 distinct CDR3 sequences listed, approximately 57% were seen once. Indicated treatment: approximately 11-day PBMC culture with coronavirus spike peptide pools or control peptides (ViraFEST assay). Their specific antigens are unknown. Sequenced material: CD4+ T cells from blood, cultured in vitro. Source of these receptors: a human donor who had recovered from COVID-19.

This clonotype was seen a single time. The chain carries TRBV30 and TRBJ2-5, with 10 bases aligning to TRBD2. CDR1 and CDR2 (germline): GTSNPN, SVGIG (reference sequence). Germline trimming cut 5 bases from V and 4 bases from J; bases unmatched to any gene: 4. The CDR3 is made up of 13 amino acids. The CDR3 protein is CAWASGRRETQYF. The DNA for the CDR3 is TGTGCCTGGGCTAGCGGGAGAAGAGAGACCCAGTACTTC.

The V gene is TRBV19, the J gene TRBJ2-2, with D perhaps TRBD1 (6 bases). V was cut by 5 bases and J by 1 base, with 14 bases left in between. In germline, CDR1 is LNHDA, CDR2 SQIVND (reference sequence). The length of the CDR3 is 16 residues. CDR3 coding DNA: TGTGCCAGTAGTCCCCGTGGGGGCCTGAACACCGGGGAGCTGTTTTTT. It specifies CASSPRGGLNTGELFF.

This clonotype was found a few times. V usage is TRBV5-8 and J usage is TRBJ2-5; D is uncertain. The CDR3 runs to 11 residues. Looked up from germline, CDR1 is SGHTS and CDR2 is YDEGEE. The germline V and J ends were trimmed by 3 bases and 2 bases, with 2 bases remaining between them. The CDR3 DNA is TGTGCCAGCAGCTCTCAAGAGACCCAGTACTTC. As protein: CASSSQETQYF.

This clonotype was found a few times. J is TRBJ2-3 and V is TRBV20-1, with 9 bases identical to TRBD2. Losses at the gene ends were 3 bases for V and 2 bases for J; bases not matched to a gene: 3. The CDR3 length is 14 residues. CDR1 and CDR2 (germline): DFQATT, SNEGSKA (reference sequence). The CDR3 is CSARTSGNTDTQYF. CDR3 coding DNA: TGCAGTGCTAGGACTAGCGGTAACACAGATACGCAGTATTTT.

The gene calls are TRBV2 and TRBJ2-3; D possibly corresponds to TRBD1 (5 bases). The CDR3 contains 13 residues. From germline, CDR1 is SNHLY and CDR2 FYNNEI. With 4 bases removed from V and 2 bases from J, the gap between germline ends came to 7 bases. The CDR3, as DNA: TGTGCCAGCAGTGCAGGGATCACAGATACGCAGTATTTT. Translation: CASSAGITDTQYF.